This T cell receptor beta chain was recorded in a study of T cell responses to AZD1222 COVID-19 vaccine. This CDR3 has 17 amino acids. V shed 2 bases and J shed 10 bases, with 25 bases lying between them. Germline V CDR1 and CDR2: KGHDR, SFDVKD. A remark on this clone: The antigen is not known.

Study outcomes and limitations: Just five or six AZD1222 recipients tested seropositive at baseline. There were repertoire samples only from the period after the peak T cell response.

Clones were read by immunoSEQ multiplex PCR, and TCRdb kept only the in-frame ones, dropping some. The repertoire has more than 150,000 clones, about 88% of them found once; the top ten carry more than 25%. This specimen was peripheral blood, taken 28 days after the second AZD1222 dose. This TCR was sampled from an adult who received the AZD1222 COVID-19 vaccine. The chain recombines TRBV24-1 with TRBJ1-1; D possibly corresponds to TRBD1 (6 bases). CDR3 region: CATSDSGEDEVRGRAFF. In DNA form, the CDR3 reads TGTGCCACCAGTGATTCCGGGGAGGACGAGGTCAGGGGTAGAGCTTTCTTT.